This is a list of T cell receptor beta chains from one sample in a study of blood T cell repertoires in COVID-19. Assay used: immunoSEQ multiplex PCR; TCRdb lists only in-frame clones, some missing. The table includes 98,000 or so clones, about 89% detected once. Sequencing was performed on peripheral blood. The receptors stem from a man between 60 and 75 years old with COVID-19, enrolled during active disease. CDR3s include the opening cysteine and the closing phenylalanine or tryptophan. D genes are given only for firm matches. Clone size is given for some rows only: seen once, a few or many times, or a class if the clone is expanded.

V gene	D gene	clone size	J gene	CDR3 protein	CDR3 DNA
TRBV9	.	.	TRBJ2-3	CASGGLTADTQYF	TGTGCCAGCGGGGGCCTTACCGCAGATACGCAGTATTTT
TRBV21-1	.	.	TRBJ2-7	CASSKGGLAGGPVEQYF	TGTGCCAGCAGCAAAGGGGGACTAGCGGGAGGGCCGGTAGAGCAGTACTTC
TRBV28	TRBD1	.	TRBJ2-7	CASSSGTGAPYEQYF	TGTGCCAGCAGTTCCGGGACAGGGGCTCCCTACGAGCAGTACTTC
TRBV24-1	TRBD1	once	TRBJ2-1	CATSDFGTAEIESSYNEQFF	TGTGCCACCAGTGATTTTGGGACAGCCGAGATTGAAAGCTCCTACAATGAGCAGTTCTTC
TRBV19	TRBD2	.	TRBJ2-7	CASSPLAGGPREQYF	TGTGCCAGTAGCCCCCTAGCGGGAGGGCCTCGGGAGCAGTACTTC
TRBV6-5	TRBD1	.	TRBJ1-1	CASSPRDRDTEAFF	TGTGCCAGCAGCCCCCGGGACAGGGACACTGAAGCTTTCTTT
TRBV13	.	.	TRBJ2-7	CASSAEPRLVSHYEQYF	TGTGCCAGCAGCGCGGAACCCCGCCTAGTTAGCCACTACGAGCAGTACTTC
TRBV5-5	TRBD2	.	TRBJ2-2	CASSWRAGGITGELFF	TGTGCCAGCAGCTGGCGGGCGGGAGGGATCACCGGGGAGCTGTTTTTT
TRBV24-1	.	.	TRBJ1-5	CATSEGGSNQPQHF	TGTGCCACCAGTGAGGGGGGGAGCAATCAGCCCCAGCATTTT
TRBV6-2/TRBV6-3	.	.	TRBJ2-2	CASSYGRNTGELFF	TGTGCCAGCAGTTACGGCCGAAACACCGGGGAGCTGTTTTTT
TRBV2	.	.	TRBJ1-2	CASTPGGRHYGYTF	TGTGCCAGCACGCCTGGGGGCAGGCACTATGGCTACACCTTC
TRBV2	.	.	TRBJ2-1	CASRRLHIFNEQFF	TGTGCCAGCAGGCGACTCCATATCTTCAATGAGCAGTTCTTC
TRBV6-5	TRBD1	.	TRBJ2-7	CASSYTGTGAAEQYF	TGTGCCAGCAGTTACACCGGGACAGGGGCCGCGGAGCAGTACTTC
TRBV11-3	TRBD2	.	TRBJ2-1	CASSFWTSQTYNEQFF	TGTGCCAGCAGCTTTTGGACTAGCCAGACTTACAATGAGCAGTTCTTC
TRBV9	.	.	TRBJ2-2	CASSVEGAGETGELFF	TGTGCCAGCAGCGTAGAGGGCGCAGGGGAGACCGGGGAGCTGTTTTTT
TRBV27	TRBD2	.	TRBJ2-7	CASSLGTSGYEQYF	TGTGCCAGCAGTTTAGGGACTAGCGGCTACGAGCAGTACTTC